What follows are 21 T cell receptor beta chains derived from one specimen sequenced in a study of T cell responses to AZD1222 COVID-19 vaccine. Clones were read by immunoSEQ multiplex PCR, and TCRdb kept only the in-frame ones, dropping some. The sample shows 95,000 to 150,000 clones, roughly 84% of them seen only once. The material was peripheral blood, obtained on day 0 of AZD1222 vaccination. Source of these receptors: an adult in good health.

Only a few counts were recorded for this clone. The chain uses TRBV6-5 and TRBJ1-5, with unresolved D. V was cut by 6 bases and J by 0 bases, with 12 bases left in between. CDR1 and CDR2 (germline): MNHEY, SVGAGI. The CDR3 length is 15 residues. For the CDR3, the DNA is TGTGCCAGCAGGGTATCCGTTAATAGCAATCAGCCCCAGCATTTT. Protein product: CASRVSVNSNQPQHF.

The chain couples TRBV9 to TRBJ1-1; TRBD1 is a possible D gene (5 bases). The CDR3 extends over 14 amino acids. Germline V CDR1 and CDR2: SGDLS, YYNGEE. The ends were cut back, 3 bases at V and 4 bases at J, with 13 bases in the middle. CDR3 residues: CASSASGGSTEAFF. CDR3 bases: TGTGCCAGCAGCGCCTCGGGGGGAAGCACTGAAGCTTTCTTT.

V gene TRBV5-5 combines with J gene TRBJ1-6, with D possibly matching TRBD1 (5 bases). The CDR3 has 16 residues. Germline lookup yields CDR1 SGHKS and CDR2 YYEKEE (reference sequence). Trimming cost V 2 bases and J 0 bases, with 9 bases left between them. This CDR3 reads CASSLGESSYNSPLHF. The CDR3 DNA sequence: TGTGCCAGCAGCTTAGGGGAGAGCTCCTATAATTCACCCCTCCACTTT.

The chain recombines TRBV11-2 with TRBJ2-5; 7 nucleotides agree with TRBD1. The junction had 3 bases not matched to a gene; V was cut back by 7 bases and J by 1 base. The CDR3 spans 13 residues. The germline V gene has CDR1 SGHAT and CDR2 FQNNGV. The CDR3 here is CASTQGVQETQYF. CDR3 in DNA: TGTGCCAGCACCCAGGGGGTCCAAGAGACCCAGTACTTC.

The rearrangement joins TRBV12-5 to TRBJ2-5; TRBD1 matches 8 bases. J was trimmed by 2 bases and V by 10 bases; bases with no gene match: 15. This CDR3 contains 16 residues. The germline CDR1 and CDR2 sequences are LGHNT and FRNRAP. The CDR3 region is CATSRSGGSVQETQYF. CDR3 in DNA: TGTGCTACCTCACGATCAGGGGGCTCGGTGCAAGAGACCCAGTACTTC.

The chain uses TRBV3-1 (or the pseudogene TRBV3-2) and TRBJ1-1; D not certain. The germline V gene has CDR1 LGHDT and CDR2 YNNKEL (reference sequence). The CDR3 has 14 amino acids. V was pared by 0 bases and J by 9 bases, with 14 bases between. The CDR3 protein is CASSQDFKGSKAFF. The CDR3 DNA is TGTGCCAGCAGCCAAGATTTCAAGGGCTCCAAAGCTTTCTTT.

The chain uses TRBV5-6 and TRBJ1-1; D unclear. CDR1 and CDR2 from the germline V gene are SGHDT and YYEEEE. CDR3 length equals 15 residues. V lost 0 bases and J lost 0, with 9 bases in between. CDR3 coding DNA: TGTGCCAGCAGCTTGGATCCCAGAATGAACACTGAAGCTTTCTTT. It is translated as CASSLDPRMNTEAFF.

The chain carries TRBV7-2 and TRBJ1-4; 9 nucleotides agree with TRBD1. Looked up from germline, CDR1 is SGHTA and CDR2 is FQGNSA. After removal of 1 base from V and 5 bases from J, the junction contained 2 bases not matched to a gene. This CDR3 contains 15 residues. DNA for the CDR3: TGTGCCAGCAGCTTAGATGGGACAGGGAATGAAAAACTGTTTTTT. Protein product: CASSLDGTGNEKLFF.

The J gene is TRBJ2-7, the V gene TRBV7-6; tentatively, D is TRBD1 or TRBD2 (6 bases each). Deletions cut 5 bases from V and 4 bases from J, with 18 bases between. The germline gives CDR1 SGHVS, CDR2 FNYEAQ. CDR3 length: 15 residues. CDR3 sequence (DNA): TGTGCCAGCAGCCCCGAGTTCGGGGGCAGGTACGAGCAGTACTTC. Its protein is CASSPEFGGRYEQYF.

The V call is TRBV27, the J call TRBJ2-1; 11 bases map to TRBD2. The germline V gene encodes CDR1 MNHEY and CDR2 SMNVEV (reference sequence). CDR3 length: 13 residues. Unmatched junction bases numbered 7, after V lost 11 bases and J lost 7 bases. As DNA, the CDR3 is TGTGCCTCTTCGACTAGCGGGGAGAATGAGCAGTTCTTC. This sequence encodes CASSTSGENEQFF.

The CDR3, as DNA: TGCAGTGCTAGTCCAGCCTCTGGAAACACCATATATTTT. Amino acids: CSASPASGNTIYF. The V call is TRBV20-1, the J call TRBJ1-3; no firm D call. The CDR3 contains 13 residues. The V gene lost 3 bases and the J gene lost 0 bases, with 6 bases spanning the gap. Germline values: CDR1 DFQATT, CDR2 SNEGSKA (reference sequence).

This clone was seen a single time. CDR3 protein: CASSPPSRDRGSVSNQPQHF. CDR3 nucleotide sequence: TGTGCCAGCTCACCACCTTCCCGGGACAGGGGGTCGGTGAGCAATCAGCCCCAGCATTTT. V usage is TRBV18 and J usage is TRBJ1-5; the match to TRBD1 covers 11 bases. The CDR3 length is 20 residues. Germline V CDR1 and CDR2: KGHSH, LQKENI. Unmatched junction bases numbered 11, after V lost 0 bases and J lost 1 base.

V and J are TRBV9 and TRBJ2-7; no firm D call. V was pared by 0 bases and J by 6 bases, with 10 bases between. This CDR3 spans 13 amino acids. Per germline, CDR1 SGDLS and CDR2 YYNGEE. The CDR3 sequence is CASSVARVGEQYF. The DNA for the CDR3 is TGTGCCAGCAGCGTAGCAAGGGTCGGCGAGCAGTACTTC.

This sequence joins TRBV5-1 and TRBJ1-1; perhaps TRBD1 as D (5 bases). Germline-derived CDR1 and CDR2 are SGHRS and YFSETQ. Trimming cost V 1 base and J 4 bases, with 8 bases left between them. CDR3 length: 13 residues. DNA of the CDR3: TGCGCCAGCAGCTTGCAGGGAAGCACTGAAGCTTTCTTT. This gives the protein CASSLQGSTEAFF.

The J gene is TRBJ1-4, the V gene TRBV2; 7 positions match TRBD1. Germline-derived CDR1 and CDR2 are SNHLY and FYNNEI. This CDR3 has 15 amino acids. V dropped 6 bases and J dropped 4; count of bases not matched to a gene: 8. The CDR3 nucleotides are TGTGCCAGCAGGCAAACAGGGGTTAATAATGAAAAACTGTTTTTT. Translating gives CASRQTGVNNEKLFF.

The V and J genes are TRBV6-5 and TRBJ1-5; D perhaps matches TRBD1 (6 bases). The CDR3 spans 15 residues. V lost 6 bases and J 2 bases, leaving 14 bases between the germline ends. CDR1 and CDR2 (germline): MNHEY, SVGAGI. CDR3 coding DNA: TGTGCCAGCAGCCCCGGGACACTTGGCAATCAGCCCCAGCATTTT. This gives the protein CASSPGTLGNQPQHF.

This clone was picked up one time. The rearrangement links TRBV21-1 to TRBJ1-5; the table's D call, TRBD1, has no DNA check behind it. TRBV21-1 is classified as a pseudogene. CDR3 size: 14 residues. The CDR3 nucleotides read TGTGCCAGCAATCAGGGGACAGGGTTTCAGCCCCAGCATTTT. It translates to CASNQGTGFQPQHF.

The J gene is TRBJ1-2, the V gene TRBV19; a weak D match, TRBD1 (5 bases). The CDR3 has 14 residues. V was trimmed by 7 bases and J by 8 bases, leaving 20 bases between them. CDR1 LNHDA and CDR2 SQIVND come from the germline V gene (reference sequence). DNA for the CDR3: TGTGCCAGTACCAACTGGGACCACGCCGGGGGCTACACCTTC. Its protein product is CASTNWDHAGGYTF.

In its sample, this clone was seen once. The chain carries TRBV3-1 (or the pseudogene TRBV3-2) and TRBJ2-1; 7 nucleotides line up with TRBD2. Germline V gene lookup returns CDR1 LGHDT and CDR2 YNNKEL (reference sequence). The length of the CDR3 is 14 residues. V lost 4 bases, J lost 4 bases, and 4 bases stayed unmatched. The CDR3 bases are TGTGCCAGCAGCCCCCTAGCGGAGTACAATGAGCAGTTCTTC. This translates into CASSPLAEYNEQFF.

The genes are TRBV9 and TRBJ2-3; TRBD2 is a possible D gene (7 bases). V was trimmed by 2 bases and J by 2 bases, leaving 12 bases between them. This CDR3 region has 15 residues. The germline CDR1 and CDR2 sequences are SGDLS and YYNGEE. CDR3 DNA: TGTGCCAGCAGCGTGGGGGGGCGAACCACAGATACGCAGTATTTT. Amino acid sequence: CASSVGGRTTDTQYF.

This chain links TRBV4-1 with TRBJ1-4, with 10 bases identical to TRBD1. Germline values: CDR1 MGHRA, CDR2 YSYEKL. The CDR3 is made up of 15 amino acids. The V gene end was trimmed by 4 bases and the J gene end by 8 bases; junction bases not matched to a gene: 7. CDR3 nucleotides: TGCGCCAGCAGCCCAGCCGGGACAGGGGACGAAAAACTGTTTTTT. Protein sequence: CASSPAGTGDEKLFF.